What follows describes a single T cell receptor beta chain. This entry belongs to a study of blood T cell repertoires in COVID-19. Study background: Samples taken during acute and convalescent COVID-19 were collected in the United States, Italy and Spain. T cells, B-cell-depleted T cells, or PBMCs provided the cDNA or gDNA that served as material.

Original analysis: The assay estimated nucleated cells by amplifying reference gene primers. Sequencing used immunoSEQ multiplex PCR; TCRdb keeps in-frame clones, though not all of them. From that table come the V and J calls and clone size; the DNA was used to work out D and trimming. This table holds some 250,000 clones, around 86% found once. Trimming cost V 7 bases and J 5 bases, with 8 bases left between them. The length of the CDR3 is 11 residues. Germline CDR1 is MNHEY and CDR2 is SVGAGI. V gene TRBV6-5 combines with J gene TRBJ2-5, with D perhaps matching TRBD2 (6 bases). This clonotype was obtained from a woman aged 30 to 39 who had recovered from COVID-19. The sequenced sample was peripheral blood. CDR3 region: CASTRGETQYF. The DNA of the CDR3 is TGTGCCAGCACCCGGGGGGAGACCCAGTACTTC.